Listed below are T cell receptor beta chains from one sample, sequenced in a study of blood T cells in healthy people across ages. TCRdb reprocessed the 5' RACE reads via MiXCR and lists one record per CDR3 protein. The sample holds 1,500,000 or so distinct CDR3 sequences, 35% to 45% seen once. Sequences were obtained from blood. The origin of the receptors is a woman younger than 30 in good health. The CDR3 runs from the conserved cysteine through the conserved F or W. Each record gives: clone size, J gene, D gene, V gene, CDR3 DNA, CDR3 protein. The D gene is left open where the match is weak. The size field is filled for only some rows; it gives once, few, many or a size class.

size: NA
J: TRBJ2-7
D: NA
V: TRBV5-1
DNA: TGCGCCAGCAGCTCCGGGACCATCAGCTCCTACGAGCAGTACTTC
CDR3: CASSSGTISSYEQYF

size: NA
J: TRBJ2-1
D: TRBD1
V: TRBV25-1
DNA: TGTGCCACCCAGGAGAGGGGGCGCTTAGTCAATGAGCAGTTCTTC
CDR3: CATQERGRLVNEQFF

size: few
J: TRBJ2-3
D: NA
V: TRBV9
DNA: TGTGCCAGCACTCTGAGCGTCGGGGCCCCCACAGATACGCAGTATTTT
CDR3: CASTLSVGAPTDTQYF

size: NA
J: TRBJ2-3
D: NA
V: TRBV6-2/TRBV6-3
DNA: TGTGCCAGCACGCAGGACAGTGGAGCTACGCAGTATTTT
CDR3: CASTQDSGATQYF

size: NA
J: TRBJ2-1
D: NA
V: TRBV3-1
DNA: TGTGCCAGCAGCCAAGATATGGCGTATTCCTACAGTGAGCAGTTCTTC
CDR3: CASSQDMAYSYSEQFF

size: NA
J: TRBJ1-6
D: TRBD1
V: TRBV20-1
DNA: TGCAGTGCCAGAGTCGGCAGGGGGAATTCACCCCTCCACTTT
CDR3: CSARVGRGNSPLHF

size: NA
J: TRBJ1-2
D: NA
V: TRBV28
DNA: TGTGCCAGCAGTTTCGGGTTGACGAGCTATGGCTACACCTTC
CDR3: CASSFGLTSYGYTF

size: NA
J: TRBJ2-7
D: NA
V: TRBV6-5
DNA: TGTGCCAGCAGTGATGGAAGGGTGAGACCCTACGAGCAGTACTTC
CDR3: CASSDGRVRPYEQYF

size: few
J: TRBJ2-7
D: TRBD1
V: TRBV27
DNA: TGTGCCAACAGTTGGGACAGGGGGCAAAACGAGCAGTACTTC
CDR3: CANSWDRGQNEQYF

size: NA
J: TRBJ2-7
D: TRBD2
V: TRBV28
DNA: TGTGCCAGCTCGGAGGGGCTAGCGGAATACGAGCAGTACTTC
CDR3: CASSEGLAEYEQYF

size: NA
J: TRBJ2-3
D: TRBD2
V: TRBV12-3/TRBV12-4
DNA: TGTGCCAGCAGTTTGAGCGGGATGGTAGATACGCAGTATTTT
CDR3: CASSLSGMVDTQYF

size: NA
J: TRBJ1-1
D: NA
V: TRBV7-2
DNA: TGTGCCAGCAACTTAGAAGCGAACACTGAAGCTTTCTTT
CDR3: CASNLEANTEAFF

size: NA
J: TRBJ2-1
D: TRBD1
V: TRBV27
DNA: TGTGCCAGCAGTTTGGACAGGCACAGTTACAATGAGCAGTTCTTC
CDR3: CASSLDRHSYNEQFF

size: few
J: TRBJ2-7
D: TRBD1
V: TRBV20-1
DNA: TGCAGTGCTATACAGGGGTTGTACGAGCAGTACTTC
CDR3: CSAIQGLYEQYF

size: NA
J: TRBJ2-7
D: NA
V: TRBV28
DNA: TGTGCCGGCAGTGCCGGGACTTGGAACTACGAGCAGTACTTC
CDR3: CAGSAGTWNYEQYF

size: NA
J: TRBJ2-1
D: TRBD2
V: TRBV12-3/TRBV12-4
DNA: TGTGCCAGCAGCCAAGGATTGGGACTAGCGGGAGGCAATGAGCAGTTCTTC
CDR3: CASSQGLGLAGGNEQFF

size: NA
J: TRBJ2-6
D: NA
V: TRBV20-1
DNA: TGCAGTGCCCCCCTGGGTGGTAGCGTTTTATACTCTGGGGCCAACGTCCTGACTTTC
CDR3: CSAPLGGSVLYSGANVLTF

size: few
J: TRBJ2-7
D: TRBD2
V: TRBV12-3/TRBV12-4
DNA: TGTGCCAGTAGTTTCGGGATAGCGGGGGCTAATGAGCAGTACTTC
CDR3: CASSFGIAGANEQYF

size: once
J: TRBJ1-2
D: NA
V: TRBV30
DNA: TGTGCCTGGGGCCCTCAGGGTAACTATGGCTACACCTTC
CDR3: CAWGPQGNYGYTF

size: NA
J: TRBJ2-1
D: TRBD2
V: TRBV29-1
DNA: TGCAGCGTTGAGCCAGGCGGGAGGGGCAATGAGCAGTTCTTC
CDR3: CSVEPGGRGNEQFF

size: NA
J: TRBJ2-7
D: NA
V: TRBV7-2
DNA: TGTGCCAGCAGCTTACTGGGGGCTTTCGAGCAGTACTTC
CDR3: CASSLLGAFEQYF

size: NA
J: TRBJ1-2
D: NA
V: TRBV7-2
DNA: TGTGCCAGCAGCTTAGTGGGGATAGGACAGAGGGGAGGCTACACCTTC
CDR3: CASSLVGIGQRGGYTF

size: NA
J: TRBJ2-3
D: NA
V: TRBV20-1
DNA: TGCAGTCTCCAAATGCGCGGACACTCGAGCACAGATACGCAGTGTTTT
CDR3: CSLQMRGHSSTDTQCF

size: NA
J: TRBJ1-5
D: TRBD1
V: TRBV6-5
DNA: TGTGCCAGCAGGAGGATACAGGGGGGTGGCAATCAGCCCCAGCATTTT
CDR3: CASRRIQGGGNQPQHF

size: NA
J: TRBJ2-7
D: NA
V: TRBV27
DNA: TGTGCCAGCAGTTCAACCTACCTGGGGTACTCCTACGAGCAGTACTTC
CDR3: CASSSTYLGYSYEQYF

size: NA
J: TRBJ1-1
D: TRBD1
V: TRBV15
DNA: TGTGCCACCAGCAGAGTGGGACAGGGGAACACTGAAGCTTTCTTT
CDR3: CATSRVGQGNTEAFF

size: few
J: TRBJ2-7
D: TRBD2
V: TRBV6-1
DNA: TGTGCCAGCATGGGGGGGACCCTCCTCTACGAGCAGTACTTC
CDR3: CASMGGTLLYEQYF

size: NA
J: TRBJ2-7
D: NA
V: TRBV4-2
DNA: TGTGCCAGCAGCCAATTTCCGGGTAGCGTCTACGAGCAGTACTTC
CDR3: CASSQFPGSVYEQYF